This T cell receptor (beta chain) is drawn from a study of control samples from healthy donors and cancer patients. Some clones are missing from TCRdb's copy, which holds only in-frame ones; the method was immunoSEQ multiplex PCR. The sample has approximately 120,000 clones; less than 95% are singletons. Unmatched junction bases numbered 5, after V lost 6 bases and J lost 5 bases. The length of the CDR3 is 13 residues. Looked up from germline, CDR1 is KGHSH and CDR2 is LQKENI. The rearrangement links TRBV18 to TRBJ1-2, with 8 bases lining up with TRBD1. Sequencing was performed on blood. This sequence was found in a human donor in good health. The donor label of this sample is uncertain. The CDR3 region is CASSPGQDYGYTF. The CDR3 DNA is TGTGCCAGCTCCCCGGGACAGGATTATGGCTACACCTTC.